The T cell receptor beta chain described here comes from a study of cytomegalovirus exposure and HLA in healthy donors (dated by TCRdb to the late 2010s). Turning to the overall study: An earlier analysis of several hundred of the donors reported about 250 Gb of sequence data and around 120 million unique TCR beta sequences from approximately 180 million T cells. An early release that covered several hundred HLA-typed donors contained around 300 gigabases of sequencing data and tens of millions of unique TCR sequences. Among the approximately 420 genotyped donors, about 83% belonged to the genetic ancestry cluster associated with self-reported Caucasian donors. The study aimed to test whether signatures of past pathogen exposure could be identified by cataloging public T cell receptors. The study profiled the T cell repertoires of approximately 700 subjects by immunosequencing and related them to cytomegalovirus serostatus. Along with the approximately 650-subject first cohort, a separate validation cohort of about 110 different subjects was used. To predict cytomegalovirus infection status, the study brought together high-throughput TCR immunosequencing, statistical association of individual TCRs with disease status, and machine learning. To study patterns of TCR occurrence, a later analysis re-analyzed previously published TCR beta repertoires from around 700 donors and added high-resolution HLA genotyping. Rather than using new phenotypic data, the later analysis identified candidate immune exposures from TCR beta sequences and from how often those sequences occurred across donors. In an earlier analysis of 500 to 650 of the donors, high-throughput TCR beta sequencing was used to judge whether each TCR beta V gene segment behaved as functional or pseudogenic. Donor age, sex, ethnicity and CMV serostatus were compiled alongside the repertoire data. A later genetic analysis took genome-wide SNP genotypes for about three fifths of the 666 donors and used that subset as a discovery cohort. Every discovery cohort repertoire had been produced on one sequencing platform. Class I and class II HLA loci were covered by the typing at four-digit resolution. Typing coverage varied by locus: roughly 620-640 donors for A, B, C, DRB1 and DQB1; some 520 for DQA1; more than 600 for DPA1; some 470 for DPB1. Roughly 5 DR-DQ haplotypes were handled as single units for association and clustering because linkage in the cohort was strong. Among 300 to 500 genotyped donors of the cohort, an average of about 220,000 unique TCR beta nucleotide sequences was sequenced per donor, of which about 18% were non-productive.

Libraries were made using the immunoSEQ multiplex PCR assay. For the multiplex PCR, a mixture combining 60 forward primers for TCR Vbeta segments and 13 reverse primers for TCR Jbeta segments was used. The CDR3 region of rearranged TCR beta genes was amplified from genomic DNA by a multiplex PCR assay. On the Illumina HiSeq System, the amplified TCR beta libraries were sequenced as 87-base-pair reads. The study's processing was this. In a later analysis, some 80 million unique TCR beta chains were counted across the roughly 610 repertoires, and about 10 million of these chains were shared by at least two donors. A nearest-neighbor algorithm error-corrected the raw reads and collapsed the reads into unique sequences, merging closely related sequences to remove PCR and sequencing errors. To assign V, D and J gene segments, CDR3 sequences were aligned to IMGT reference sequences. For a sequence to be retained, a match of at least six nucleotides to both a V gene segment and a J gene segment was required. Rearrangements were classified as productive when the CDR3 lacked stop codons and remained in frame with V and J, and all other rearrangements were classified as non-productive. CDR3 was defined by IMGT convention, running from the second conserved V-encoded cysteine to the conserved J-encoded phenylalanine. Sequences without an unambiguous match to a single V gene segment were excluded from the earlier analysis of approximately 600 of the donors. An earlier analysis of about 590 of the donors classified V segments as functional when productive rearrangements were above 56.7% and as segregating when the standard deviation between donors was above 5%. A statistical classification framework was built for diagnosing cytomegalovirus status from the catalog of TCR beta chain sequences. A later analysis assigned V and J genes by comparing TCR nucleotide sequences with IMGT/GENE-DB human TR gene sequences. In a later analysis, CDR3 sequences and most-parsimonious VDJ recombination scenarios were assigned using the TCRdist pipeline. In a later analysis, each TCR beta chain was defined by its CDR3 amino acid sequence together with its V-gene family, and reads without a unique V-gene family were excluded. In a later analysis, fewer than 650 highly shared, low-generation-probability nucleotide sequences were removed to address suspected cross-contamination and a sequencing artifact. In a later analysis, a clonal expansion index was calculated for each public chain from normalized within-repertoire ranks of inferred template counts. In a later analysis, generation probabilities were computed using a VDJ recombination model fitted to out-of-frame rearrangements, and the results were checked against IGoR. Hypergeometric tests were used in a later analysis to score TCR-TCR, TCR-HLA and TCR-CMV co-occurrence, with a repertoire-size bias correction applied to the TCR pairs. In a later analysis, false discovery rates were estimated by permuting HLA or CMV assignments 20 times. A later analysis grouped co-occurring TCRs with DBSCAN, adding TCRdist sequence similarity when clustering within HLA-allele-positive subsets. For co-occurrence clustering, repertoires with fewer than 30,000 or more than 120,000 public chains were excluded, along with roughly 5 repertoires with anomalous nucleotide sharing. The table comes from immuneACCESS by way of TCRdb, which keeps in-frame sequences with V and J called. Part of the clones is missing from these tables; in studies checked, under half for an unresolved V gene and the rest for unknown reasons. The V and J calls and clone size come from that table; D and trimming were worked out from the DNA. The sample includes 100,000 or so clones, with 80% to 85% observed a single time. The ten largest clonotypes hold approximately 6.9% of the sample.

In total, 500 to 700 healthy bone marrow donors made up the cohort. At the time of sampling, all cohort members were nominally healthy, though unrecorded immune exposures were likely present. The donor was CMV seropositive and belonged to the group of 250 to 350 seropositive cohort members. Each donor provided a peripheral blood sample, and peripheral blood mononuclear cells were used for TCR beta sequencing. The Qiagen DNeasy Blood Extraction Kit was used to extract genomic DNA from the blood cell samples. Broader findings and caveats from the paper: At a false discovery rate of 0.05, a later analysis linked 15,000 to 20,000 TCR beta sequences to specific HLA alleles. A further reported finding was that TCR beta sequences accurately predicted the HLA-A and HLA-B alleles for most subjects in the first cohort. In an earlier analysis of a few hundred of the donors, most TCR beta V segments were observed in productive rearrangements about 90% or about 30% of the time, broadly matching IMGT annotations. A later genetic analysis associated a missense DCLRE1C variant with V-gene and J-gene trimming of TCR beta chains, and an independent cohort replicated the association. Strong co-occurrence of HLA alleles, especially DR and DQ, made assigning TCR associations to individual alleles difficult. A later analysis reported that several top co-occurrence clusters appeared linked to parvovirus B19, influenza, CMV and Epstein-Barr virus. In a later analysis, the rate of TCR association differed among HLA loci, with DRB1 alleles having the most associated TCRs and HLA-C alleles having the fewest. Because the 87-base-pair reads could not distinguish some IMGT-functional V segments, including TRBV6-2 and TRBV6-3, those segments were excluded. Because counts were too low, seventeen rarely observed V segments, including chromosome 9 orphons, were excluded from the earlier analysis of under 650 of the donors. A few of the identified cytomegalovirus-associated TCR beta chains were confirmed in vitro to be specific for cytomegalovirus antigens. Compared with the roughly 720-donor mean, donors in an Asian-associated ancestry cluster had fewer N-insertions in productive TCRs, according to a later genetic analysis. The cohort was sequenced for TCR beta chains only, and without alpha or paired-chain data the features that could be detected were limited. According to the authors, the approach could potentially be generalized to other disease states and immunological phenotypes. In a later analysis, HLA-associated TCR beta chains were found to be more clonally expanded and to have lower generation probabilities than equally common non-associated chains. Linkage disequilibrium might explain the correlated functional status among segregating V segments, but an unknown experimental factor could not be excluded. A group of highly shared sequence variants was considered likely to be a technical artifact of the sequencing pipeline. Across donors, most TCR sequences were observed very rarely, whereas some public TCRs were present in many individuals. The study gave a list of 150 to 200 TCR beta chains associated with cytomegalovirus. The classifier was reported to diagnose cytomegalovirus status with high specificity and sensitivity in both the original cohort and the validation cohort. In a later analysis, most CMV-associated TCR beta chains were found to appear HLA-restricted, with HLA associations seemingly driven largely by CMV exposure. HLA typing was unavailable for some donors at each locus, so association tests used only the typed subset. CMV serostatus was the only immune exposure information available for the cohort. Sequencing depth was assumed to be roughly uniform across donors in the presence/absence analyses, though that assumption may not hold.

A note on this clone: Its antigen is currently not known. No qualities accompany the bases; no much larger clone lies one base away.

Based on the germline V gene, the CDR1 and CDR2 sequences are SGHTA and FQGNSA. The V end gives up 5 bases and the J end 3 bases, leaving 5 bases in the junction not matched to a gene. From the cysteine up to the phenylalanine, the CDR3 has a length of 14 residues. CDR3 DNA only is kept here, 42 bases in frame from base 1. The chain was built from TRBV7-2 and TRBJ2-7; the central 9 bases match TRBD1. This TCR was sampled from a man younger than 40 in good health and CMV-seropositive. Sequences were obtained from PBMCs. The CDR3 is CASSPETGGYEQYF. The DNA sequence is as follows: TGTGCCAGCAGCCCCGAGACAGGGGGCTACGAGCAGTACTTC.